This passage covers 24 T cell receptor beta chains from one sample sequenced in a study of cytomegalovirus exposure and HLA in healthy donors. Both 60 Vbeta primers and 13 Jbeta primers went into the PCR. Assay: immunoSEQ multiplex PCR; the TCRdb copy retains only in-frame clones and omits some. The ten most abundant clones cover more than 4.5% of a sample with about 40,000 clones. Sequenced: PBMCs. The receptors shown here come from a human donor in good health.

The chain joins TRBV4-1 to TRBJ1-1, with 7 bases fitting TRBD1. The CDR3 length is 15 residues. V shed 3 bases, J shed 1 base, and the junction held 5 bases outside the gene matches. From germline, CDR1 is MGHRA and CDR2 YSYEKL. The CDR3 is CASSQGGTANTEAFF. DNA of the CDR3: TGCGCCAGCAGCCAGGGTGGGACAGCGAACACTGAAGCTTTCTTT.

The chain joins TRBV18 to TRBJ2-4, with TRBD2 identical over 10 bases. Germline assignment: CDR1 KGHSH and CDR2 LQKENI. CDR3 length: 15 amino acids. The V gene end was trimmed by 3 bases and the J gene end by 10 bases; junction bases not matched to a gene: 9. The chain's CDR3 is CASSPRTSGLGIQYF. The CDR3 DNA sequence: TGTGCCAGCTCACCGCGGACTAGCGGTCTGGGGATTCAGTACTTC.

As regards this clone: The sample carries other DNA sequences with the same CDR3. DNA of the CDR3: TGTGCCAGCACTTCCGGACAGGGGAATCAGCCCCAGCATTTT. It encodes CASTSGQGNQPQHF. This chain uses TRBV27 with TRBJ1-5; TRBD1 matches at 9 bases. CDR3 length: 14 amino acids. Germline CDR1 is MNHEY and CDR2 is SMNVEV (reference sequence). Trimming at V came to 7 bases and at J to 4 bases, leaving 5 bases not matched to a gene.

The J gene is TRBJ1-1, the V gene TRBV19; 9 bases are a match to TRBD1. Germline trimming cut 3 bases from V and 1 base from J; bases unmatched to any gene: 9. The CDR3 runs 17 residues. Germline loops: CDR1 LNHDA, CDR2 SQIVND (reference sequence). DNA of the CDR3: TGTGCCAGTAGTATGGGGACAGGGCGACTCTCGAACACTGAAGCTTTCTTT. Translation: CASSMGTGRLSNTEAFF.

V gene TRBV9 combines with J gene TRBJ2-1; TRBD2 aligns across 9 bases. The CDR3 contains 15 residues. Germline lookup yields CDR1 SGDLS and CDR2 YYNGEE. The junction had 3 bases not matched to a gene; V was cut back by 3 bases and J by 2 bases. CDR3 loop: CASSASGGPYNEQFF. The CDR3 nucleotides read TGTGCCAGCAGCGCGAGCGGGGGGCCCTACAATGAGCAGTTCTTC.

The rearrangement uses TRBV27 and TRBJ2-1, with TRBD1 matching 7 bases. V shed 6 bases and J 1 base; nucleotides not matched to a gene: 9. CDR1 is MNHEY and CDR2 is SMNVEV in the germline V gene (reference sequence). The CDR3 sequence is 16 residues long. As DNA, the CDR3 is TGTGCCAGCAGATCAGCCGGGACAGATTCCTACAATGAGCAGTTCTTC. As protein: CASRSAGTDSYNEQFF.

The chain carries TRBV4-1 and TRBJ2-1; maybe TRBD2 (7 bases). Germline CDR1 is MGHRA and CDR2 is YSYEKL. CDR3 length: 16 residues. Trimming shortened V by 1 base and J by 2 bases, and 12 bases separated the two germline ends. CDR3 DNA sequence: TGCGCCAGCAGCCAAGTACAGGGAGGGACCTACAATGAGCAGTTCTTC. This codes for CASSQVQGGTYNEQFF.

This clone is identified as medium-sized from frequency. V is TRBV2 and J is TRBJ1-4; 8 bases match TRBD1. This CDR3 contains 13 residues. The germline CDR1 and CDR2 sequences are SNHLY and FYNNEI. The J segment lost 8 bases and the V segment lost 10 bases, leaving 9 bases of the junction unmatched. CDR3 nucleotides: TGTGCCACCGCCAGGGGGCCGGGAGAAAAACTGTTTTTT. It yields the protein CATARGPGEKLFF. Looking up the rest from reference TRBV2 and TRBJ1-4 gives the full variable domain: EPEVTQTPSHQVTQMGQEVILRCVPISNHLYFYWYRQILGQKVEFLVSFYNNEISEKSEIFDDQFSVERPDGSNFTLKIRSTKLEDSAMYFCATARGPGEKLFFGSGTQLSVL.

This rearrangement joins TRBV14 to TRBJ2-1, with 7 bases identical to TRBD1. Per the germline V gene, CDR1 is SGHDN and CDR2 is FVKESK. This CDR3 spans 18 amino acids. Germline trimming cut 4 bases from V and 2 bases from J; bases unmatched to any gene: 14. The CDR3 reads CASSPYRGILRPYNEQFF. Here the CDR3 DNA reads TGTGCCAGCAGCCCCTACAGGGGTATTTTACGGCCCTACAATGAGCAGTTCTTC.

CDR3 region: CATLRETGGSETQYF. The CDR3 coding sequence is TGTGCCACCCTTAGGGAGACAGGGGGTTCAGAGACCCAGTACTTC. The J gene is TRBJ2-5, the V gene TRBV6-5, with 9 bases aligning to TRBD1. The germline V gene encodes CDR1 MNHEY and CDR2 SVGAGI. V trimming: 10 bases; J trimming: 4 bases; junction bases outside the gene matches: 13. The CDR3 runs 15 residues.

This rearrangement joins TRBV12-5 to TRBJ2-2, with a tentative D call TRBD2 (5 bases). The V end lost 2 bases, the J end lost 8 bases, and 15 bases lay between the germline ends. The CDR3 has 15 amino acids. The germline V gene has CDR1 LGHNT and CDR2 FRNRAP. The CDR3 sequence is CASGLPAARVGELFF. In DNA form, the CDR3 reads TGTGCTAGTGGTTTGCCCGCTGCGAGGGTTGGGGAGCTGTTTTTT.

V is TRBV5-4 and J is TRBJ2-7; D may be TRBD1 (5 bases). With 0 bases removed from V and 4 bases from J, the gap between germline ends came to 17 bases. Per the germline V gene, CDR1 is SGHNT and CDR2 is YYREEE (reference sequence). The CDR3 consists of 16 residues. The CDR3 loop reads CASSLGAEDSQYEQYF. The CDR3 DNA reads as TGTGCCAGCAGCTTGGGAGCCGAAGACAGCCAGTACGAGCAGTACTTC.

The chain combines TRBV29-1 with TRBJ2-6, with a possible D match to TRBD1 (6 bases). V lost 6 bases and J lost 4, with 13 bases in between. The CDR3 totals 14 residues. The germline V gene has CDR1 SQVTM and CDR2 ANQGSEA. The CDR3 region is CSVTMRGGANVLTF. The CDR3 DNA sequence: TGCAGCGTCACTATGAGGGGGGGGGCCAACGTCCTGACTTTC.

The chain combines TRBV30 with TRBJ1-6, with unresolved D. V was shortened by 3 bases and J by 8 bases, with 8 bases between the two germline ends. Per the germline V gene, CDR1 is GTSNPN and CDR2 is SVGIG (reference sequence). The CDR3 loop spans 12 amino acids. Here the CDR3 reads CAWRQRDSPLHF. The CDR3 DNA reads as TGTGCCTGGAGACAGCGGGATTCACCCCTCCACTTT.

The V and J genes are TRBV6-5 and TRBJ1-1, with D possibly matching TRBD1 (6 bases). Deletions cut 6 bases from V and 1 base from J, with 9 bases between. This CDR3 contains 13 residues. Germline CDR1 MNHEY, CDR2 SVGAGI. CDR3 sequence (DNA): TGTGCCAGCAGGATACAGGGGAACACTGAAGCTTTCTTT. This codes for CASRIQGNTEAFF.

CDR3 sequence (DNA): TGTGCCAGCAGTTTATTGGCCCGAGGGAAGGGCGAGCAGTACTTC. It is translated as CASSLLARGKGEQYF. The chain combines TRBV27 with TRBJ2-7; tentative D call: TRBD2 (5 bases). Trimming took 1 base from V and 6 from J, leaving 16 bases between them. CDR1 is MNHEY, CDR2 SMNVEV, per germline (reference sequence). The CDR3 is 15 residues long.

This sequence joins TRBV28 and TRBJ1-2; unclear D gene. CDR1 MDHEN and CDR2 SYDVKM come from the germline V gene. The V end lost 7 bases, the J end lost 2 bases, and 8 bases lay between the germline ends. The CDR3 loop spans 12 amino acids. Written as DNA, the CDR3 is TGTGCCAGCACCGGGGTCAACTATGGCTACACCTTC. As protein: CASTGVNYGYTF.

The chain employs TRBV4-2 and TRBJ2-2; 12 bases are a match to TRBD2. In germline, CDR1 is LGHNA, CDR2 YNFKEQ. This CDR3 is built from 17 residues. With 1 base clipped from V and 0 bases from J, the junction kept 0 bases outside the gene matches. CDR3 sequence (DNA): TGTGCCAGCAGCCAAGGACTAGCGGGAGCGAACACCGGGGAGCTGTTTTTT. It is translated as CASSQGLAGANTGELFF.

The genes are TRBV7-2 and TRBJ2-7; 8 bases agree with TRBD2. Per the germline V gene, CDR1 is SGHTA and CDR2 is FQGNSA. The junction had 7 bases not matched to a gene; V was cut back by 1 base and J by 2 bases. The CDR3 has 16 residues. The CDR3 protein is CASSLDSGASAYEQYF. Here the CDR3 DNA reads TGTGCCAGCAGCTTAGATAGCGGGGCCTCTGCCTACGAGCAGTACTTC.

The V call is TRBV27, the J call TRBJ2-3; the D gene is possibly TRBD2 (6 bases). V lost 6 bases and J lost 0, with 19 bases in between. Looked up from germline, CDR1 is MNHEY and CDR2 is SMNVEV (reference sequence). The CDR3 length is 17 residues. In DNA form, the CDR3 reads TGTGCCAGCAGCGCGGGACGTAGGTCTACTAGCACAGATACGCAGTATTTT. Residues: CASSAGRRSTSTDTQYF.

The chain links TRBV18 to TRBJ1-6; TRBD1 might be the D (6 bases). From germline, CDR1 is KGHSH and CDR2 LQKENI. The CDR3 totals 17 residues. V lost 1 base and J 6 bases, leaving 16 bases between the germline ends. CDR3: CASSPLGAADSNSPLHF. DNA of the CDR3: TGTGCCAGCTCACCACTGGGGGCCGCGGACAGTAATTCACCCCTCCACTTT.

In the case of this clone: The junction and the germline gene differ at one end; a read error may be behind it. J is TRBJ2-7 and V is TRBV6-1, with TRBD2 as a possible D gene (7 bases). Germline V gives CDR1 MNHNS, CDR2 SASEGT. The CDR3 sequence is 14 residues long. This CDR3 reads CASTPAGYRRDNVF. The CDR3 DNA reads as TGTGCCAGCACCCCAGCGGGGTACCGCCGGGACAACGTATTC.

A note on this clone: The junction does not match germline at one end; this may be a read error. The CDR3 nucleotides read TGCGCCAGCAGCTTCGGTAGGAGGACTGAAGATTTCTTT. Its translation is CASSFGRRTEDFF. The rearrangement links TRBV5-1 to TRBJ1-1; the D is unclear. The CDR3 runs to 13 residues. Germline lookup yields CDR1 SGHRS and CDR2 YFSETQ.

This chain links TRBV19 with TRBJ2-1; possible D gene TRBD1, 5 bases. Deletions cut 8 bases from V and 5 bases from J, with 10 bases between. CDR3 length: 12 residues. Per the germline V gene, CDR1 is LNHDA and CDR2 is SQIVND (reference sequence). As DNA, the CDR3 is TGTGCCAGTTCGGACACTGACAATGAGCAGTTCTTC. As protein: CASSDTDNEQFF. Drawing the rest from reference TRBV19 and TRBJ2-1, the complete variable domain is DGGITQSPKYLFRKEGQNVTLSCEQNLNHDAMYWYRQDPGQGLRLIYYSQIVNDFQKGDIAEGYSVSREKKESFPLTVTSAQKNPTAFYLCASSDTDNEQFFGPGTRLTVL.